This T cell receptor (beta chain) was documented in a study of blood T cell repertoires in COVID-19. V was trimmed by 0 bases and J by 1 base, leaving 10 bases between them. This CDR3 spans 15 amino acids. In germline, CDR1 is SGDLS, CDR2 YYNGEE. Assay used: immunoSEQ multiplex PCR; TCRdb lists only in-frame clones, some missing. The table has roughly 70,000 clones, about 90% seen once. The source material was peripheral blood. The V call is TRBV9, the J call TRBJ1-1, with D tentatively TRBD1 (6 bases). The TCR was taken from a man aged 45-65 years with active COVID-19. The CDR3 protein is CASSVVQGSNTEAFF. The CDR3 DNA is TGTGCCAGCAGCGTAGTTCAGGGGTCGAACACTGAAGCTTTCTTT.